The 10 T cell receptor beta chains reported below all come from one sample, sequenced in a study of blood T cells in healthy people across ages. The use of a sample-barcoded 5' primer and a J-beta primer mix characterized a second PCR of roughly 6 to 11 cycles. TCRdb re-called the 5' RACE reads with MiXCR, one entry per CDR3 protein. The profile shows roughly 1.5 million distinct CDR3 sequences, around 40% of them singletons. Sample: blood. The receptors here all came from a woman between 18 and 29 years old in good health.

This clonotype was counted once. The junction shows a germline mismatch at one end, possibly a read error. The V call is TRBV12-3 or TRBV12-4, the J call TRBJ2-3; D uncertain. The CDR3 contains 15 residues. CDR3 residues: CASSSRLTPGDMQYF. The CDR3 coding sequence is TGTGCCAGCAGTTCGCGTCTTACACCAGGAGATATGCAGTATTTT.

In this sample, this clonotype turned up a few times. The chain recombines TRBV6-4 with TRBJ2-5, with D maybe TRBD2 (5 bases). The CDR3 extends over 15 amino acids. V shed 4 bases and J shed 4 bases, with 16 bases lying between them. Germline V lookup: CDR1 MRHNA, CDR2 SNTAGT. The CDR3 DNA is TGTGCCAGCAGTGTCGGGGTGGTCGGTTCAGAGACCCAGTACTTC. It yields the protein CASSVGVVGSETQYF.

The rearrangement links TRBV19 to TRBJ2-5; D is ambiguous. The V gene's germline CDR1 is LNHDA and CDR2 SQIVND (reference sequence). Trimming removed 1 base at V and 1 base at J, with 4 bases between. CDR3 size: 13 residues. CDR3 in DNA: TGTGCCAGTAGTATAGCCGCCCAAGAGACCCAGTACTTC. This translates into CASSIAAQETQYF. The variable domain in full, completed from reference TRBV19 and TRBJ2-5, reads DGGITQSPKYLFRKEGQNVTLSCEQNLNHDAMYWYRQDPGQGLRLIYYSQIVNDFQKGDIAEGYSVSREKKESFPLTVTSAQKNPTAFYLCASSIAAQETQYFGPGTRLLVL.

The rearrangement joins TRBV20-1 to TRBJ2-3; D not resolved. The CDR3 contains 11 residues. The germline gives CDR1 DFQATT, CDR2 SNEGSKA (reference sequence). Between the trimmed V and J ends, which lost 0 bases and 12 bases, there was a span of 10 bases. CDR3 nucleotides: TGCAGTGCTAGAGATCCCAACCATCAGTATTTT. Its protein product is CSARDPNHQYF.

This rearrangement joins TRBV12-3 or TRBV12-4 to TRBJ1-2; possibly TRBD1 for D (5 bases). The CDR3 is 13 amino acids. The V end was cut by 0 bases, the J end by 8 bases, with 10 bases between. CDR3 nucleotide sequence: TGTGCCAGCAGTTTAGCTTACGCAGGGGGCTACACCTTC. Its protein product is CASSLAYAGGYTF.

This CDR3 is CASSLGLAQSSYNEQFF. The CDR3, as DNA: TGTGCCAGCAGCCTAGGACTAGCGCAGAGCTCCTACAATGAGCAGTTCTTC. The chain has TRBV4-2 and TRBJ2-1; 9 nucleotides line up with TRBD2. Germline CDR1 LGHNA, CDR2 YNFKEQ. The V segment lost 4 bases and the J segment 0 bases; nucleotides outside the gene matches: 7. This CDR3 is built from 17 residues.

Remarks on this clonotype: Its ends do not fully match the called genes, so a read error is possible. J is TRBJ2-3 and V is TRBV11-3; 7 bases align to TRBD1. Per germline, CDR1 SGHNT and CDR2 YENEEA. The length of the CDR3 is 15 residues. This CDR3 is CANHRGKETGDAQYF. The CDR3 bases are TGTGCCAACCACAGGGGTAAAGAAACAGGAGATGCGCAGTATTTT.

The chain joins TRBV7-2 to TRBJ1-4, with D unclear. V dropped 3 bases and J dropped 8 bases, with 16 bases sitting between them. CDR1 SGHTA and CDR2 FQGNSA come from the germline V gene. CDR3 size: 15 residues. The CDR3 sequence is CASSFYSGAGEKLFF. CDR3 bases: TGTGCCAGCAGCTTCTACAGCGGCGCGGGAGAAAAACTGTTTTTT.

This clonotype was picked up a small number of times. This chain uses TRBV7-9 with TRBJ2-5; D might be TRBD2 (7 bases). Trimming stripped 5 bases from V and 11 bases from J, with 15 bases between. The length of the CDR3 is 12 residues. The germline V gene encodes CDR1 SEHNR and CDR2 FQNEAQ (reference sequence). The CDR3 nucleotides read TGTGCCAGCAGCGGGGACTACAGGGAGCAGTACTTC. Its translation is CASSGDYREQYF.

The gene calls are TRBV10-3 and TRBJ2-1; the D call may be TRBD1 or TRBD2 (7 bases each). V lost 6 bases and J 6 bases, leaving 15 bases between the germline ends. Germline V gives CDR1 ENHRY, CDR2 SYGVKD. The CDR3 is 14 amino acids. This CDR3 is CAIRGGTEGNEQFF. CDR3 nucleotide sequence: TGTGCCATCAGGGGGGGGACAGAAGGCAATGAGCAGTTCTTC.